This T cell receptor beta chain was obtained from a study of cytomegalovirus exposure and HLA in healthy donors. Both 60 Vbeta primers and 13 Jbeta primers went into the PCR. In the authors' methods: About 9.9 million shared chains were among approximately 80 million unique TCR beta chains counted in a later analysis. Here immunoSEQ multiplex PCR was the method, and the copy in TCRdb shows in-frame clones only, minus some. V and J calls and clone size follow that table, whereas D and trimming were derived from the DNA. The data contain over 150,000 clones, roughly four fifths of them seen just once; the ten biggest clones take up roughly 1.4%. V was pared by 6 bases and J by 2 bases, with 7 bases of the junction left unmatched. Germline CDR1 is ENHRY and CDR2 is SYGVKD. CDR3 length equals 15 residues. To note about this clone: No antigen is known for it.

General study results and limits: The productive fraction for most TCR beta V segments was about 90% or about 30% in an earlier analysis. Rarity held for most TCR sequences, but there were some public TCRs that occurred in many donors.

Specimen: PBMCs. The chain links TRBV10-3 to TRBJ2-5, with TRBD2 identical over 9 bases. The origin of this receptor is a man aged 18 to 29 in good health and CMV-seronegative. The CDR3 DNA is TGTGCCATCAGGGGGGGTAGCGGGAGACAAGAGACCCAGTACTTC. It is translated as CAIRGGSGRQETQYF.